The 24 T cell receptor beta chains presented below share a single source sample, sequenced in a study of tumor-infiltrating lymphocytes in localized non-small cell lung cancer. The repertoire was sequenced with immunoSEQ multiplex PCR; TCRdb's copy has only in-frame clones and lacks some. This sample yields 8,500 to 13,000 clones, of which 50% to 70% are seen a single time; around 10% belongs to the top ten. Sequencing input: lung tumor tissue. These TCRs come from a human donor with non-small cell lung cancer.

This chain uses TRBV5-1 with TRBJ1-4; 8 bases match TRBD1. This CDR3 is 17 amino acids long. Germline CDR1 SGHRS, CDR2 YFSETQ. With 0 bases clipped from V and 5 bases from J, the junction kept 9 bases outside the gene matches. CDR3 DNA sequence: TGCGCCAGCAGCTTGGAGCTCGGACAGGGATTAAATGAAAAACTGTTTTTT. As protein: CASSLELGQGLNEKLFF.

This clone was seen just once. The rearrangement joins TRBV5-4 to TRBJ2-2; D might be TRBD1 or TRBD2, each matching 6 bases. Per the germline V gene, CDR1 is SGHNT and CDR2 is YYREEE (reference sequence). This CDR3 is built from 16 residues. V lost 2 bases, J lost 5 bases, and 16 bases lay in between. For the CDR3, the DNA is TGTGCCAGCAGCTTTACCTCTTGGGGGGCGACCGGGGAGCTGTTTTTT. Its protein product is CASSFTSWGATGELFF.

The J gene is TRBJ1-2, the V gene TRBV6-7; a possible D gene is TRBD1 (5 bases). TRBV6-7 is given ORF status, its function remaining uncertain. V gave up 5 bases and J gave up 2 bases, with 18 bases separating them. The CDR3 spans 16 residues. The CDR3 DNA reads as TGTGCCAGCAGTCCAGTCACGGGGACGGGAAACTATGGCTACACCTTC. This translates into CASSPVTGTGNYGYTF.

J is TRBJ1-1 and V is TRBV7-2; D remains ambiguous. Germline CDR1 is SGHTA and CDR2 is FQGNSA. This CDR3 spans 16 amino acids. The V and J ends lost 5 bases and 4 bases respectively, with 20 bases between them. The DNA for the CDR3 is TGTGCCAGCAGCGCGAGGTTAGCGGGTCTCGGCACTGAAGCTTTCTTT. It is translated as CASSARLAGLGTEAFF. The variable domain in full, with the rest retrieved from reference TRBV7-2 and TRBJ1-1, is GAGVSQSPSNKVTEKGKDVELRCDPISGHTALYWYRQSLGQGLEFLIYFQGNSAPDKSGLPSDRFSAERTGGSVSTLTIQRTQQEDSAVYLCASSARLAGLGTEAFFGQGTRLTVV.

This sequence joins TRBV9 and TRBJ1-5; D perhaps matches TRBD1 (6 bases). From germline, CDR1 is SGDLS and CDR2 YYNGEE. Trimming stripped 3 bases from V and 5 bases from J, with 6 bases between. CDR3 length: 12 amino acids. CDR3 region: CASSAGDQPQHF. CDR3 bases: TGTGCCAGCAGCGCAGGGGATCAGCCCCAGCATTTT.

This clone appeared once. The chain uses TRBV4-3 and TRBJ2-2; 8 bases are shared with TRBD2. With 0 bases clipped from V and 1 base from J, the junction kept 4 bases outside the gene matches. CDR3 length: 17 amino acids. Germline CDR1 reads LGHNA; CDR2 reads YSLEER. CDR3 DNA sequence: TGCGCCAGCAGCCAAGATCAAAGCGGGAGGAACACCGGGGAGCTGTTTTTT. Translation: CASSQDQSGRNTGELFF.

In nucleotides, the CDR3 is TGTGCCAGCAGCTTAGACCACAGGGGGCGGGGTGGCTACACCTTC. This translates into CASSLDHRGRGGYTF. This chain uses TRBV7-2 with TRBJ1-2, with TRBD1 matching over 9 bases. The CDR3 has 15 amino acids. CDR1 is SGHTA and CDR2 is FQGNSA in the germline V gene. Trimming cost V 1 base and J 7 bases; bases outside gene matches: 7. Full variable domain (remainder filled in from reference TRBV7-2 and TRBJ1-2): GAGVSQSPSNKVTEKGKDVELRCDPISGHTALYWYRQSLGQGLEFLIYFQGNSAPDKSGLPSDRFSAERTGGSVSTLTIQRTQQEDSAVYLCASSLDHRGRGGYTFGSGTRLTVV.

The chain combines TRBV15 with TRBJ2-3; D uncertain. Germline CDR1 and CDR2: LNHNV and YYDKDF (reference sequence). V dropped 0 bases and J dropped 7 bases, with 17 bases sitting between them. CDR3 length: 16 amino acids. DNA of the CDR3: TGTGCCACCAGCAGAGATTCGCGACGACCCTTTAATACGCAGTATTTT. It translates to CATSRDSRRPFNTQYF.

This clone is labeled medium-sized (0.01 to 0.1%). The rearrangement links TRBV19 to TRBJ2-1; 7 bases fit TRBD1. With 5 bases clipped from V and 6 bases from J, the junction kept 7 bases outside the gene matches. The CDR3 is 14 residues long. The V gene's germline CDR1 is LNHDA and CDR2 SQIVND (reference sequence). The CDR3 bases are TGTGCCAGTAGTCAAGACAGGGTTGGCAATGAGCAGTTCTTC. Translated: CASSQDRVGNEQFF.

The V and J genes are TRBV6-1 and TRBJ1-5, with D unclear. Germline V gene lookup returns CDR1 MNHNS and CDR2 SASEGT. V was clipped by 2 bases and J by 7 bases, with 15 bases between them. The CDR3 contains 15 residues. CDR3 protein: CASSELGREDQPQHF. CDR3 DNA: TGTGCCAGCAGTGAACTGGGTAGGGAGGACCAGCCCCAGCATTTT.

The rearrangement uses TRBV10-1 and TRBJ2-3; no clear D. Germline values: CDR1 WNHNN, CDR2 SYGVQD (reference sequence). V lost 5 bases to trimming and J lost 0 bases, with 9 bases between them. The CDR3 length is 14 residues. The CDR3 nucleotides read TGCGCCAGCAGTCCCTCGGCTAGCACAGATACGCAGTATTTT. Protein: CASSPSASTDTQYF.

J is TRBJ1-5 and V is TRBV28; 7 bases match TRBD1. Germline V lookup: CDR1 MDHEN, CDR2 SYDVKM. V was pared by 3 bases and J by 4 bases, with 0 bases of the junction left unmatched. The CDR3 length is 13 residues. CDR3 nucleotide sequence: TGTGCCAGCAGTTTGGACAGGAATCAGCCCCAGCATTTT. Protein: CASSLDRNQPQHF.

In its sample, this clone was seen a few times. The rearrangement joins TRBV18 to TRBJ1-1; D perhaps matches TRBD1 (6 bases). The CDR3 is 16 amino acids. The V end was cut by 6 bases, the J end by 1 base, with 18 bases between. Germline V gene data show CDR1 as KGHSH and CDR2 as LQKENI. The CDR3 DNA reads TGTGCCAGCTCCATCACCCCAGGGGCGAGGAACACTGAAGCTTTCTTT. It is translated as CASSITPGARNTEAFF.

This chain uses TRBV4-3 with TRBJ2-1, with 8 bases matching TRBD1. The CDR3 is 15 amino acids. CDR1 is LGHNA, CDR2 YSLEER, per germline. V was clipped by 0 bases and J by 8 bases; unmatched bases: 6. CDR3 nucleotides: TGCGCCAGCAGCCAAGAAGAGACAGGGGTCCATGAGCAGTTCTTC. Its protein is CASSQEETGVHEQFF.

This rearrangement joins TRBV7-2 to TRBJ2-7, with 9 bases aligning to TRBD2. CDR3 length: 19 amino acids. Germline loops: CDR1 SGHTA, CDR2 FQGNSA. Trimming at V came to 0 bases and at J to 1 base, leaving 13 bases not matched to a gene. The CDR3 region is CASSLAWWWVSGRSYEQYF. In DNA form, the CDR3 reads TGTGCCAGCAGCTTAGCGTGGTGGTGGGTGAGCGGGAGGTCCTACGAGCAGTACTTC.

The chain uses TRBV15 and TRBJ2-3; TRBD2 matches 9 bases. The germline CDR1 and CDR2 sequences are LNHNV and YYDKDF (reference sequence). V was clipped by 6 bases and J by 6 bases; unmatched bases: 13. The CDR3 runs 16 residues. CDR3 sequence: CATRRDLAGFGDTQYF. CDR3 nucleotide sequence: TGTGCCACCAGAAGGGACCTAGCGGGGTTCGGTGATACGCAGTATTTT.

Relative to its sample, this clone is large. The rearrangement uses TRBV5-1 and TRBJ1-1; no definite D call. Trimming removed 5 bases at V and 0 bases at J, with 8 bases between. Per germline, CDR1 SGHRS and CDR2 YFSETQ. The CDR3 is made up of 13 amino acids. CDR3 bases: TGCGCCAGCAGTATTCGCATGAACACTGAAGCTTTCTTT. It codes for CASSIRMNTEAFF.

For the CDR3, the DNA is TGTGCCTGGACTGTTAGGGCTGGGGAGCTGTTTTTT. Its protein is CAWTVRAGELFF. J is TRBJ2-2 and V is TRBV30; D not resolved. This CDR3 contains 12 residues. In germline, CDR1 is GTSNPN, CDR2 SVGIG (reference sequence). V dropped 4 bases and J dropped 8 bases, with 11 bases sitting between them.

The chain uses TRBV29-1 and TRBJ2-1; 8 nucleotides agree with TRBD2. The J segment lost 5 bases and the V segment lost 3 bases, leaving 9 bases of the junction unmatched. This CDR3 is built from 15 residues. Germline assignment: CDR1 SQVTM and CDR2 ANQGSEA. CDR3 DNA sequence: TGCAGCGTTGACACTAGCGGAGAAAAACACAATGAGCAGTTCTTC. This gives the protein CSVDTSGEKHNEQFF.

The J gene is TRBJ2-3, the V gene TRBV7-8; TRBD1 or TRBD2 may be the D gene (5 bases each). Looked up from germline, CDR1 is SGHVS and CDR2 is FQNEAQ. The CDR3 loop spans 19 amino acids. V lost 1 base and J 5 bases, leaving 25 bases between the germline ends. The CDR3 spells CASSLDVGWGRVNRDTQYF. The CDR3 DNA reads TGTGCCAGCAGCTTAGACGTGGGTTGGGGGAGAGTGAATAGAGATACGCAGTATTTT. The full variable domain, with the rest looked up from reference TRBV7-8 and TRBJ2-3, is GAGVSQSPRYKVAKRGQDVALRCDPISGHVSLFWYQQALGQGPEFLTYFQNEAQLDKSGLPSDRFFAERPEGSVSTLKIQRTQQEDSAVYLCASSLDVGWGRVNRDTQYFGPGTRLTVL.

The rearrangement links TRBV29-1 to TRBJ1-5, with D maybe TRBD1 (6 bases). CDR1 SQVTM and CDR2 ANQGSEA come from the germline V gene. The CDR3 length is 13 residues. Trimming left V 6 bases short and J 3 bases short, with 12 bases between. In DNA form, the CDR3 reads TGCAGCGTCATAACAGGGTTCAATCAGCCCCAGCATTTT. Translation: CSVITGFNQPQHF.

A word on this clone: One junction end does not reproduce the germline sequence, and a read error may be involved. V gene TRBV14 combines with J gene TRBJ2-7; no clear D gene. CDR1 is SGHDN, CDR2 FVKESK, per germline. CDR3 length: 13 residues. The CDR3 sequence is CAGSQDRSYEQYF. DNA for the CDR3: TGTGCCGGCAGCCAAGACCGTTCCTACGAGCAGTACTTC.

This chain joins TRBV14 and TRBJ2-5; 7 nucleotides line up with TRBD1. The germline V gene encodes CDR1 SGHDN and CDR2 FVKESK. Trimming removed 1 base from V and 2 bases from J; junction bases left unmatched: 10. The CDR3 totals 17 residues. The CDR3 nucleotides read TGTGCCAGCAGCCAAGTTTTTGGGACAGCGAAACAAGAGACCCAGTACTTC. This encodes CASSQVFGTAKQETQYF.

In its sample, this clone ranks as medium-sized. The chain links TRBV5-1 to TRBJ2-1; D is ambiguous. In germline, CDR1 is SGHRS, CDR2 YFSETQ. The germline V and J ends were trimmed by 3 bases and 6 bases, with 10 bases remaining between them. This CDR3 has 13 residues. Here the CDR3 DNA reads TGCGCCAGCAGCTGGCAGCTGTCCAATGAGCAGTTCTTC. Amino acid sequence: CASSWQLSNEQFF. The full variable domain, in which reference TRBV5-1 and TRBJ2-1 provide the parts outside the CDR3, is KAGVTQTPRYLIKTRGQQVTLSCSPISGHRSVSWYQQTPGQGLQFLFEYFSETQRNKGNFPGRFSGRQFSNSRSEMNVSTLELGDSALYLCASSWQLSNEQFFGPGTRLTVL.